One and the same sample provided the 16 T cell receptor beta chains below, sequenced in a study of immune cell composition in non-small cell lung cancer. TCRdb keeps only in-frame clones here, not all; method: immunoSEQ multiplex PCR. The sample gives some 9,200 clones, roughly 80% of which show up once; roughly 9% is in the top ten. Sequences were obtained from lung tumor tissue. These receptors were taken from a human donor with non-small cell lung cancer.

There are a few counts of this clone. The chain recombines TRBV9 with TRBJ2-1; D remains ambiguous. From germline, CDR1 is SGDLS and CDR2 YYNGEE. The V end lost 1 base, the J end lost 0 bases, and 8 bases lay between the germline ends. CDR3 length: 15 residues. The CDR3 here is CASSVLEDSYNEQFF. Here the CDR3 DNA reads TGTGCCAGCAGCGTATTAGAGGACTCCTACAATGAGCAGTTCTTC.

This clone was picked up a small number of times. This chain links TRBV2 with TRBJ2-7; possibly TRBD1 or TRBD2 for D (5 bases each). The length of the CDR3 is 13 residues. V was trimmed by 6 bases and J by 5 bases, leaving 14 bases between them. The V gene's germline CDR1 is SNHLY and CDR2 FYNNEI. The CDR3 protein is CASSRMGRDEQYF. In DNA form, the CDR3 reads TGTGCCAGCAGCCGAATGGGACGCGACGAGCAGTACTTC.

This rearrangement joins TRBV5-1 to TRBJ2-6; D is perhaps TRBD1 (6 bases). The CDR3 has 16 amino acids. The V gene lost 0 bases and the J gene lost 1 base, with 8 bases spanning the gap. Looked up from germline, CDR1 is SGHRS and CDR2 is YFSETQ. The CDR3 sequence: CASSLGRGSGANVLTF. Here the CDR3 DNA reads TGCGCCAGCAGCTTGGGTAGGGGGTCTGGGGCCAACGTCCTGACTTTC.

This clone was counted a single time. The chain employs TRBV7-9 and TRBJ2-1; tentative D call: TRBD1 (6 bases). The CDR3 is made up of 17 amino acids. The germline V and J ends were trimmed by 0 bases and 7 bases, with 19 bases remaining between them. CDR1 is SEHNR, CDR2 FQNEAQ, per germline (reference sequence). The CDR3 DNA follows: TGTGCCAGCAGCTTAGCGGTCGGGGACACGGGTTATAATGAGCAGTTCTTC. Residues: CASSLAVGDTGYNEQFF.

The chain recombines TRBV29-1 with TRBJ2-3; TRBD2 matches 8 bases. CDR1 and CDR2 from the germline V gene are SQVTM and ANQGSEA. The CDR3 has 15 residues. V was pared by 6 bases and J by 5 bases, with 13 bases of the junction left unmatched. CDR3 in DNA: TGCAGCGTCCCGAAGGACGGGGGGGCAAGAGATACGCAGTATTTT. Translation gives CSVPKDGGARDTQYF.

The V call is TRBV7-8, the J call TRBJ1-1, with TRBD1 as a possible D gene (5 bases). Germline V gene data show CDR1 as SGHVS and CDR2 as FQNEAQ. V lost 6 bases and J 0 bases, leaving 8 bases between the germline ends. The CDR3 covers 13 residues. CDR3 sequence: CASRGEMNTEAFF. The CDR3 DNA follows: TGTGCCAGCAGGGGGGAAATGAACACTGAAGCTTTCTTT.

The rearrangement uses TRBV19 and TRBJ2-1; D might be TRBD1 (6 bases). The CDR3 sequence is 13 residues long. V was trimmed by 5 bases and J by 4 bases, leaving 9 bases between them. The germline CDR1 and CDR2 sequences are LNHDA and SQIVND (reference sequence). The CDR3 sequence is CASSPRGYNEQFF. As DNA, the CDR3 is TGTGCCAGTAGTCCCAGGGGATACAATGAGCAGTTCTTC.

V and J are TRBV7-2 and TRBJ2-1; 9 nucleotides agree with TRBD2. The J segment lost 4 bases and the V segment lost 1 base, leaving 8 bases of the junction unmatched. The CDR3 sequence is 17 residues long. Germline V gene data show CDR1 as SGHTA and CDR2 as FQGNSA. The CDR3 nucleotides are TGTGCCAGCAGCTTAGGCGGCGGGAGGGTCCCTTACAATGAGCAGTTCTTC. Protein product: CASSLGGGRVPYNEQFF.

This clone occurred a few times. The CDR3 DNA reads TGCGCCCACCCAGAGGGACAGGGTTTTAATACGCAGTATTTT. This gives the protein CAHPEGQGFNTQYF. The chain carries TRBV23-1 and TRBJ2-3; 9 bases are shared with TRBD1. TRBV23-1 is filed as an ORF, its function uncertain. This CDR3 region has 14 residues. With 11 bases clipped from V and 7 bases from J, the junction kept 13 bases outside the gene matches.

DNA for the CDR3: TGCGCCAGCAGCCCGGGACAGGGGTCGGAGCCCCAGCATTTT. It specifies CASSPGQGSEPQHF. This chain joins TRBV5-1 and TRBJ1-5; 10 nucleotides line up with TRBD1. This CDR3 is built from 14 residues. CDR1 is SGHRS, CDR2 YFSETQ, per germline. After removal of 4 bases from V and 8 bases from J, the junction contained 6 bases not matched to a gene.

The rearrangement joins TRBV7-9 to TRBJ2-7, with 8 bases fitting TRBD1. Germline CDR1 and CDR2: SEHNR and FQNEAQ (reference sequence). V dropped 10 bases and J dropped 2; count of bases not matched to a gene: 10. The CDR3 covers 14 residues. The DNA for the CDR3 is TGTGCCATCTCTGGGGACAGGACTACCTACGAGCAGTACTTC. Protein: CAISGDRTTYEQYF.

The chain has TRBV27 and TRBJ2-2; D not certain. V was clipped by 3 bases and J by 1 base, with 12 bases between them. Germline-derived CDR1 and CDR2 are MNHEY and SMNVEV (reference sequence). The length of the CDR3 is 16 residues. The CDR3 nucleotides are TGTGCCAGCAGTTTTTCCATGACTGGGAACACCGGGGAGCTGTTTTTT. Its protein product is CASSFSMTGNTGELFF.

The CDR3 loop reads CATSNPTGPNLHF. CDR3 nucleotide sequence: TGTGCCACCAGCAACCCCACGGGACCAAACCTCCACTTT. V is TRBV15 and J is TRBJ1-6, with D possibly matching TRBD1 (5 bases). From germline, CDR1 is LNHNV and CDR2 YYDKDF (reference sequence). The CDR3 extends over 13 amino acids. The ends were cut back, 4 bases at V and 15 bases at J, with 16 bases in the middle. Together with reference TRBV15 and TRBJ1-6, the CDR3 gives the full variable domain: DAMVIQNPRYQVTQFGKPVTLSCSQTLNHNVMYWYQQKSSQAPKLLFHYYDKDFNNEADTPDNFQSRRPNTSFCFLDIRSPGLGDTAMYLCATSNPTGPNLHFGNGTRLTVT.

The rearrangement links TRBV10-2 to TRBJ2-5, with D possibly being TRBD2 (5 bases). The V gene's germline CDR1 is WSHSY and CDR2 SAAADI. CDR3 length: 14 amino acids. Trimming took 6 bases from V and 3 from J, leaving 14 bases between them. The CDR3, as DNA: TGCGCCAGCAGCGGAACTAGGGAGAAAGAGACCCAGTACTTC. The encoded protein is CASSGTREKETQYF.

The rearrangement uses TRBV5-6 and TRBJ1-6, with D possibly being TRBD1 (5 bases). The V gene's germline CDR1 is SGHDT and CDR2 YYEEEE. V lost 4 bases, J lost 7 bases, and 15 bases lay in between. The CDR3 runs 15 residues. CDR3 amino acids: CASSGARPVNSPLHF. CDR3 sequence (DNA): TGTGCCAGCAGCGGGGCCCGACCTGTCAATTCACCCCTCCACTTT. The complete variable domain, with remaining parts taken from reference TRBV5-6 and TRBJ1-6, reads DAGVTQSPTHLIKTRGQQVTLRCSPKSGHDTVSWYQQALGQGPQFIFQYYEEEERQRGNFPDRFSGHQFPNYSSELNVNALLLGDSALYLCASSGARPVNSPLHFGNGTRLTVT.

The chain is built from TRBV4-1 and TRBJ2-7; D is unresolved. The CDR3 contains 16 residues. CDR1 MGHRA and CDR2 YSYEKL come from the germline V gene. V was trimmed by 0 bases and J by 3 bases, leaving 15 bases between them. For the CDR3, the DNA is TGCGCCAGCAGCCAAGATAGGACCCCGGAGATCTACGAGCAGTACTTC. Translation: CASSQDRTPEIYEQYF.